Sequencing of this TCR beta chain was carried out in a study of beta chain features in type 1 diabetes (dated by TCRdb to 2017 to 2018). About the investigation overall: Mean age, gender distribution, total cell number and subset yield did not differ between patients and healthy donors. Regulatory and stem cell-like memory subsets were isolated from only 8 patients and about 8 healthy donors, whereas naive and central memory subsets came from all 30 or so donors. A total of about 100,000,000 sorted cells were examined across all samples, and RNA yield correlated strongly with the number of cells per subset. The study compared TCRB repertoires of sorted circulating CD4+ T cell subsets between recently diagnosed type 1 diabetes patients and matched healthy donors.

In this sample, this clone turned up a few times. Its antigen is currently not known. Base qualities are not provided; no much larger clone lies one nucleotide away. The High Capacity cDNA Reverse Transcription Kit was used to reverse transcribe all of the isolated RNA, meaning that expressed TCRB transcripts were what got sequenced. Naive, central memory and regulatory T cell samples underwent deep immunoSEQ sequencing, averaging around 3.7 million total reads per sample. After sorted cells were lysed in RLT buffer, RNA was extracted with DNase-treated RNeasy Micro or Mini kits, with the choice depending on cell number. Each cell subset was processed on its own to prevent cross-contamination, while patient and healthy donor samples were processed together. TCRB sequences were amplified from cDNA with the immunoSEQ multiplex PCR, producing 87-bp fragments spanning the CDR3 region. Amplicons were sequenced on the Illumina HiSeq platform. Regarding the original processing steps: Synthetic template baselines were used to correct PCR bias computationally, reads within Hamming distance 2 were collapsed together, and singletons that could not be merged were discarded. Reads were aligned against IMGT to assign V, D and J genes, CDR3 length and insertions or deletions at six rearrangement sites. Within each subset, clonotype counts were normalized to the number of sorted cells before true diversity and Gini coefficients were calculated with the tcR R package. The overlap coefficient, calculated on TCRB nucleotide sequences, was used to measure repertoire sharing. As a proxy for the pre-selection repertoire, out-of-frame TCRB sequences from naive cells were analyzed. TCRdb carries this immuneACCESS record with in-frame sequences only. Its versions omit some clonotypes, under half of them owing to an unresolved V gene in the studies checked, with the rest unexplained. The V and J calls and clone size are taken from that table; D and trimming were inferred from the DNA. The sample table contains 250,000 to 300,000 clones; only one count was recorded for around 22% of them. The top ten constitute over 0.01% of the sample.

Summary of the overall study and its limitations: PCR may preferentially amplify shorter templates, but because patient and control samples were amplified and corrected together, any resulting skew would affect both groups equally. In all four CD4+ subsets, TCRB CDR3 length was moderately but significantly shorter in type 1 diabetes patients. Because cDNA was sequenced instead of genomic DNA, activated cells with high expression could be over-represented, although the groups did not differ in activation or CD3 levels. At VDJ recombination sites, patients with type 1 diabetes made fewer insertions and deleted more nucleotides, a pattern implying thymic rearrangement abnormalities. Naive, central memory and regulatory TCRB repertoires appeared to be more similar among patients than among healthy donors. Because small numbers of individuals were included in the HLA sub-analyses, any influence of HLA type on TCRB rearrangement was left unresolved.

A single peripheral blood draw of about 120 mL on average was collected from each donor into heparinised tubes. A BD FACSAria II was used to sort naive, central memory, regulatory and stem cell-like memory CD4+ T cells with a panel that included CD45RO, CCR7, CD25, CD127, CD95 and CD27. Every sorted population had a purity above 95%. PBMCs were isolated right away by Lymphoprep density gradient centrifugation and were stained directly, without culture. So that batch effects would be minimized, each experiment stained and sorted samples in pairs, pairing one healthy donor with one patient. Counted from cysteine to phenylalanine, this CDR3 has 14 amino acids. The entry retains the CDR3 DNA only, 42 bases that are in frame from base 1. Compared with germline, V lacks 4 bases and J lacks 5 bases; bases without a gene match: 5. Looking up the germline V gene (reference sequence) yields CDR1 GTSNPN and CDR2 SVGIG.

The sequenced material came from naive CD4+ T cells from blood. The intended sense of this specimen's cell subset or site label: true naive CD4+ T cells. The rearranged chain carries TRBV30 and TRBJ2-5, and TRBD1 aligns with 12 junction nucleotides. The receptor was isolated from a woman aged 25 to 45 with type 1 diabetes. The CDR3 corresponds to CAWTRDRGHETQYF. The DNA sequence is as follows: TGTGCCTGGACTCGGGACAGGGGGCACGAGACCCAGTACTTC.